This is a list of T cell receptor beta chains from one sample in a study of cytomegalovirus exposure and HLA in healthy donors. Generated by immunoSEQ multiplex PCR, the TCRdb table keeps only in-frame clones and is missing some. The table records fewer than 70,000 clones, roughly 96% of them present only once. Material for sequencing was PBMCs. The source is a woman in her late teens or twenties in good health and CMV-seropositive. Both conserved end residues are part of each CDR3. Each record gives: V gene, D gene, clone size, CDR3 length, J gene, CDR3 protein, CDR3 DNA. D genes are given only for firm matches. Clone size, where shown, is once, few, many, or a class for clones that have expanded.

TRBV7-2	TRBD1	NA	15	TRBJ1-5	CASSPGQGAGQPQHF	TGTGCCAGCAGCCCGGGACAGGGGGCTGGGCAGCCCCAGCATTTT
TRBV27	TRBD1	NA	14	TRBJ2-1	CASSLRTGGNEQFF	TGTGCCAGCAGTCTCCGGACAGGGGGTAATGAGCAGTTCTTC
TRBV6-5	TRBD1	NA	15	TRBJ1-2	CASSYTQGRSYGYTF	TGTGCCAGCAGTTACACACAGGGGAGGTCGTACGGCTACACCTTC
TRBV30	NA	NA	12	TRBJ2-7	CAWSALSYEQYF	TGTGCCTGGAGTGCTCTTTCCTACGAGCAGTACTTC
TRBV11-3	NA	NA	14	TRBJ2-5	CASSSRGSTETQYF	TGTGCCAGCAGCTCTCGCGGCTCAACTGAGACCCAGTACTTC
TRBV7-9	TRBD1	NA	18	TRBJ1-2	CASSLPGGLGRIDYGYTF	TGTGCCAGCAGCTTGCCAGGGGGCTTAGGCCGGATAGACTATGGCTACACCTTC
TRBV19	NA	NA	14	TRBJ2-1	CASSPQSQGGEQFF	TGTGCCAGTAGCCCCCAAAGTCAGGGGGGTGAGCAGTTCTTC
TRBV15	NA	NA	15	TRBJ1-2	CATSTGTDLLRGYTF	TGTGCCACCAGCACCGGGACTGATTTATTGCGGGGCTACACCTTC
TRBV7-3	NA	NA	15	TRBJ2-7	CASSPIGLQVHEQYF	TGTGCCAGCAGCCCCATTGGTCTACAGGTCCACGAGCAGTACTTC
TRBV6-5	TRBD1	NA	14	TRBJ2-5	CASRTWDSQETQYF	TGTGCCAGCAGAACCTGGGACAGCCAAGAGACCCAGTACTTC
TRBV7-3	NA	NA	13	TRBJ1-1	CASSAMAGTEAFF	TGTGCCAGCAGCGCCATGGCGGGCACTGAAGCTTTCTTT
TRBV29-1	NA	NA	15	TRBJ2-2	CSSLGGSGNTGELFF	TGCAGCAGCCTGGGGGGTAGCGGTAACACCGGGGAGCTGTTTTTT
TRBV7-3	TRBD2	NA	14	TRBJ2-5	CASSFSGGEETQYF	TGTGCCAGCAGCTTTAGCGGGGGGGAAGAGACCCAGTACTTC
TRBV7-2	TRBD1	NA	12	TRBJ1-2	CASSLTGVGYTF	TGTGCCAGCAGCTTGACAGGGGTTGGCTACACCTTC
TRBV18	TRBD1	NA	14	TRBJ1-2	CASSPPGTDYGYTF	TGTGCCAGCTCACCACCGGGGACAGACTATGGCTACACCTTC
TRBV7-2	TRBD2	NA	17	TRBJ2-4	CASSPGLAGGLSHIQYF	TGTGCCAGCAGCCCGGGACTAGCGGGAGGGTTGTCCCACATTCAGTACTTC
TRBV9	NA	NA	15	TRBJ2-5	CASSVGTGKRETQYF	TGTGCCAGCAGCGTAGGCACAGGGAAGAGAGAGACCCAGTACTTC
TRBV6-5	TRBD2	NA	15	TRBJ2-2	CASSLGLAGTGELFF	TGTGCCAGCAGCTTGGGACTAGCGGGTACCGGGGAGCTGTTTTTT
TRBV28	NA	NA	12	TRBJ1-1	CASVQLNTEAFF	TGTGCATCCGTACAGCTGAACACTGAAGCTTTCTTT
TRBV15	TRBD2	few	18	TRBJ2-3	CATSEGLAGGPATDTQYF	TGTGCCACCAGCGAAGGACTAGCGGGAGGGCCCGCCACAGATACGCAGTATTTT
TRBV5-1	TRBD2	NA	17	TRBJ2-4	CASSLTSGGGRSGIQYF	TGCGCCAGCAGCTTGACTAGCGGGGGAGGTCGTTCGGGCATTCAGTACTTC
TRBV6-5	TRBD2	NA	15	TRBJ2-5	CASSSLAGAIETQYF	TGTGCCAGCAGTTCCCTAGCGGGAGCGATAGAGACCCAGTACTTC
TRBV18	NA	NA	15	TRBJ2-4	CASSPKDRLGNIQYF	TGTGCCAGCTCACCCAAAGACAGGTTAGGAAACATTCAGTACTTC
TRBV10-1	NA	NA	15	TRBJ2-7	CASSEFRGEAYEQYF	TGCGCCAGCAGTGAGTTCAGGGGCGAAGCCTACGAGCAGTACTTC
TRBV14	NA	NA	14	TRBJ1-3	CASSPLGPGNTIYF	TGTGCCAGCAGCCCCTTGGGGCCTGGAAACACCATATATTTT
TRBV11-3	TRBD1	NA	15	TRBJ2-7	CASSFGTGGFYEQYF	TGTGCCAGCAGCTTTGGGACAGGGGGCTTCTACGAGCAGTACTTC
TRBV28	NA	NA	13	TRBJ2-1	CASSLRSYNEQFF	TGTGCCAGCAGTCTACGCTCCTACAATGAGCAGTTCTTC
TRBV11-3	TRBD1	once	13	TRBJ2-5	CASSSRGLETQYF	TGTGCCAGCAGCTCTAGGGGGCTCGAGACCCAGTACTTC
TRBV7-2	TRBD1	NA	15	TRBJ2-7	CASSGRTGGPYEQYF	TGTGCCAGCAGCGGAAGGACAGGGGGCCCCTACGAGCAGTACTTC
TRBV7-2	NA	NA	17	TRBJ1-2	CASSLVPGGTMKNGYTF	TGTGCCAGCAGCTTAGTCCCAGGAGGGACGATGAAGAATGGCTACACCTTC
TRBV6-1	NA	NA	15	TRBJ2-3	CASSERDWNTDTQYF	TGTGCCAGCAGTGAACGGGACTGGAACACAGATACGCAGTATTTT
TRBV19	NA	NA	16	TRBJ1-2	CASSIELNGRGNGYTF	TGTGCCAGTAGTATTGAATTGAATGGCAGGGGAAATGGCTACACCTTC
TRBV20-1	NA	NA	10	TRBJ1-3	CSAGGDTIYF	TGCAGTGCCGGCGGGGACACCATATATTTT
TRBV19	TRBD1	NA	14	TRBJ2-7	CASSQRDRVREQYF	TGTGCCAGTAGCCAACGCGACAGGGTACGGGAGCAGTACTTC
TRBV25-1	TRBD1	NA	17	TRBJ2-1	CASSEFSGTGADNEQFF	TGTGCCAGCAGTGAATTCTCCGGGACAGGGGCGGACAATGAGCAGTTCTTC
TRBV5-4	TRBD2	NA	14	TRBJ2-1	CASTLAELYNEQFF	TGTGCCAGCACCCTAGCGGAGCTATACAATGAGCAGTTCTTC
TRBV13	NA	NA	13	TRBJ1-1	CASSPPGSTEAFF	TGTGCCAGCAGCCCGCCGGGGAGCACTGAAGCTTTCTTT
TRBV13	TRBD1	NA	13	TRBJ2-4	CASSAQGAYIQYF	TGTGCCAGCAGCGCACAGGGGGCCTACATTCAGTACTTC
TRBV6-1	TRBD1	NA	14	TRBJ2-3	CASREGTAGDTQYF	TGTGCCAGCAGGGAAGGGACAGCAGGGGATACGCAGTATTTT
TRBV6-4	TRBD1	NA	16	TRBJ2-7	CASSDSGTGDCYEQYF	TGTGCCAGCAGTGACTCTGGGACAGGCGATTGCTACGAGCAGTACTTC
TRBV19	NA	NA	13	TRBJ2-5	CASSVGVGETQYF	TGTGCCAGTAGTGTGGGAGTCGGAGAGACCCAGTACTTC
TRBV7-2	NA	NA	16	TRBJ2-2	CASSPDPREDTGELFF	TGTGCCAGCAGTCCCGATCCCAGGGAGGACACCGGGGAGCTGTTTTTT
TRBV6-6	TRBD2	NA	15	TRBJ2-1	CASRTYGTSGHEQFF	TGTGCCAGCAGAACCTACGGGACTAGCGGCCATGAGCAGTTCTTC
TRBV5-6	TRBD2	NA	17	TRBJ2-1	CASSLVGISGGYNEQFF	TGTGCCAGCAGCTTGGTCGGCATTAGCGGGGGATACAATGAGCAGTTCTTC
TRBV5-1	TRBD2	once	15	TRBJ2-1	CASSPLAGGFYEQFF	TGCGCCAGCAGCCCACTAGCGGGAGGTTTCTATGAGCAGTTCTTC
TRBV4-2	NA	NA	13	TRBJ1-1	CASSQDSGTEAFF	TGTGCCAGCAGCCAAGATTCCGGCACTGAAGCTTTCTTT
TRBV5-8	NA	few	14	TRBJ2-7	CASSLEGGTWEQYF	TGTGCCAGCAGCTTGGAGGGGGGGACATGGGAGCAGTACTTC
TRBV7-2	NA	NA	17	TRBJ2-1	CASSFGTSGGSYNEQFF	TGTGCCAGCAGCTTTGGTACTTCCGGGGGCTCCTACAATGAGCAGTTCTTC
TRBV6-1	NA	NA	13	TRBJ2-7	CASRQSPIAEQYF	TGTGCCAGCAGACAGTCCCCAATCGCCGAGCAGTACTTC
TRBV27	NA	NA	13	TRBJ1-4	CASSRQINEKLFF	TGTGCCAGCAGCCGACAGATTAATGAAAAACTGTTTTTT
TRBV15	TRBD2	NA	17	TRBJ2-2	CATSRDLASGSAGELFF	TGTGCCACCAGCAGAGATTTGGCTAGCGGGAGTGCCGGGGAGCTGTTTTTT
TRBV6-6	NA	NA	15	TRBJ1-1	CASSYSSSIPTEAFF	TGTGCCAGCAGTTACTCGAGTAGTATCCCCACTGAAGCTTTCTTT
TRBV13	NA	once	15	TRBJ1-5	CASSPSGGVNQPQHF	TGTGCCAGCAGCCCCAGCGGAGGGGTCAATCAGCCCCAGCATTTT
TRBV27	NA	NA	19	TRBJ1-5	CASSPDPPGRAAGNQPQHF	TGTGCCAGCAGTCCCGACCCGCCGGGGAGGGCGGCAGGCAATCAGCCCCAGCATTTT
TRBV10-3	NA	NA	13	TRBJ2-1	CAISTGLDNEQFF	TGTGCCATTAGTACAGGCTTGGACAATGAGCAGTTCTTC
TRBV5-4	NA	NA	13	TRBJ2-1	CASREVSYNEQFF	TGTGCCAGCAGAGAGGTTAGCTACAATGAGCAGTTCTTC
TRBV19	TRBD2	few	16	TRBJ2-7	CASSSPWLAEPYEQYF	TGTGCCAGTAGTAGCCCGTGGCTAGCGGAGCCCTACGAGCAGTACTTC
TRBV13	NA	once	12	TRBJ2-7	CASSLSGYEQYF	TGTGCCAGCAGCTTATCGGGCTACGAGCAGTACTTC
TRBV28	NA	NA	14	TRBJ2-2	CASSSQFSTGELFF	TGTGCCAGCAGTTCACAGTTCTCCACCGGGGAGCTGTTTTTT
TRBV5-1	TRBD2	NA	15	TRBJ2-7	CASSPTSGSPYEQYF	TGCGCCAGCAGCCCCACTAGCGGGAGTCCCTACGAGCAGTACTTC